The 25 T cell receptor beta chains below all came from one sample that was sequenced in a study of T cell clonality in common variable immunodeficiency. Study-level results: Fewer deletions and N-nucleotide insertions were reportedly seen in common variable immunodeficiency TCR beta sequences.

No antigens are known for them. Some clones are missing from TCRdb's copy, which holds only in-frame ones; the method was immunoSEQ multiplex PCR. This sample carries about 23,000 clones, none of them present only once. Source material: peripheral blood mononuclear cells. Every receptor here comes from a human donor with common variable immunodeficiency.

At least ten counts were recorded for this clone. The read ends 3 residues early relative to the CDR3; the germline J gene fills the gap. V gene TRBV20-1 combines with J gene TRBJ2-5, with 9 bases aligning to TRBD1. V gave up 6 bases and J gave up 4 bases; unmatched junction bases: 3. The CDR3 sequence is 12 residues long. Germline V lookup: CDR1 DFQATT, CDR2 SNEGSKA (reference sequence). CDR3 bases read: TGCAGTGCCCCGGACAGGGGAGAGACC. Translation gives CSAPDRGET. The full CDR3 protein reads CSAPDRGETQYF.

On this clone itself: The read ends 3 residues before the CDR3 terminus; that terminus is restored from the germline J gene. The chain links TRBV7-6 to TRBJ2-2; D is undetermined. Trimming stripped 8 bases from V and 3 bases from J, with 7 bases between. Germline CDR1 and CDR2: SGHVS and FNYEAQ. The CDR3 loop spans 12 amino acids. CDR3 residues: CASAMYTGELFF. The DNA read from the CDR3 is TGTGCCAGCGCGATGTACACCGGGGAG.

On this clone: The read stops 3 residues short of the end of the CDR3; the missing end is completed from the germline J gene. The chain combines TRBV7-9 with TRBJ1-2, with D unclear. The length of the CDR3 is 13 residues. V shed 2 bases and J shed 2 bases, with 6 bases lying between them. Germline assignment: CDR1 SEHNR and CDR2 FQNEAQ (reference sequence). The CDR3: CASSLKRNYGYTF. CDR3 DNA (partial): TGTGCCAGCAGCTTAAAACGGAACTATGGC.

This clone was observed many times. The read ends 3 residues early relative to the CDR3; the germline J gene fills the gap. V is TRBV19 and J is TRBJ2-5; TRBD2 is a possible D gene (5 bases). The CDR3 runs to 17 residues. The germline gives CDR1 LNHDA, CDR2 SQIVND (reference sequence). With 5 bases removed from V and 5 bases from J, the gap between germline ends came to 24 bases. The CDR3 DNA, read in part, is TGTGCCAGTAGTCAAGCAGCGGCAGTCCTAGGCGGGGAGACC. It specifies CASSQAAAVLGGET. Given in full, the CDR3 is CASSQAAAVLGGETQYF.

As concerns this clone: Read coverage stops 3 residues before the CDR3 terminus; the germline J gene supplies the remainder. V is TRBV18 and J is TRBJ2-5; D may be TRBD1 (6 bases). The V end lost 6 bases, the J end lost 3 bases, and 11 bases lay between the germline ends. The CDR3 sequence is 13 residues long. From germline, CDR1 is KGHSH and CDR2 LQKENI. CDR3 residues: CASSAGTKETQYF. The CDR3 bases that were read are TGTGCCAGCTCCGCCGGGACAAAAGAGACC.

This clone was picked up many times. The CDR3 extends 3 residues past the end of the read, so its final part is completed from the germline J gene. V usage is TRBV18 and J usage is TRBJ2-5; 8 nucleotides agree with TRBD2. The CDR3 has 15 residues. V was pared by 1 base and J by 7 bases, with 8 bases of the junction left unmatched. CDR1 is KGHSH and CDR2 is LQKENI in the germline V gene. CDR3 residues: CASSPLTSGEGTQYF. The part of the CDR3 DNA that was read is TGTGCCAGCTCACCACTTACTAGCGGAGAAGGGACC.

This clone came up a few times. The read ends 3 residues early relative to the CDR3; the germline J gene fills the gap. V and J are TRBV7-9 and TRBJ2-3, with a weak D call TRBD1 (5 bases). The V gene's germline CDR1 is SEHNR and CDR2 FQNEAQ (reference sequence). Trimming cost V 5 bases and J 0 bases, with 12 bases left between them. This CDR3 region has 15 residues. Incomplete CDR3 DNA: TGTGCCAGCAGCCAACAGGTTACTAGCACAGATACG. Translated: CASSQQVTSTDT. The full CDR3 reads CASSQQVTSTDTQYF. The full variable domain, completed using reference TRBV7-9 and TRBJ2-3, is DTGVSQNPRHKITKRGQNVTFRCDPISEHNRLYWYRQTLGQGPEFLTYFQNEAQLEKSRLLSDRFSAERPKGSFSTLEIQRTEQGDSAMYLCASSQQVTSTDTQYFGPGTRLTVL.

This clone was seen repeatedly, ten times or more. The CDR3 sequence: CASAGTSGNNEQFF. CDR3 DNA (partial): TGCGCCAGCGCCGGGACTAGCGGGAACAATGAG. The chain combines TRBV5-1 with TRBJ2-1; TRBD2 matches 13 bases. The CDR3 extends 3 residues past the end of the read, so its final part is completed from the germline J gene. The CDR3 loop spans 14 amino acids. Germline CDR1 and CDR2: SGHRS and YFSETQ. V dropped 7 bases and J dropped 5; count of bases not matched to a gene: 3.

Points on this clone: The CDR3 extends 3 residues past the end of the read, so its final part is completed from the germline J gene. The gene calls are TRBV19 and TRBJ1-2; tentative D call: TRBD1 (6 bases). Looked up from germline, CDR1 is LNHDA and CDR2 is SQIVND (reference sequence). The V gene lost 5 bases and the J gene lost 6 bases, with 19 bases spanning the gap. This CDR3 comprises 15 residues. The CDR3 sequence: CASSEYTTGLHGYTF. Partial CDR3 DNA: TGTGCCAGTAGTGAATATACCACAGGGCTCCATGGC.

This clone was seen only a few times. The CDR3 goes on 3 residues after the read ends, and that part is filled in from the germline J gene. This chain uses TRBV2 with TRBJ2-7, with TRBD1 matching over 10 bases. After removal of 6 bases from V and 5 bases from J, the junction contained 4 bases not matched to a gene. The CDR3 contains 13 residues. Per germline, CDR1 SNHLY and CDR2 FYNNEI. Incomplete CDR3 DNA: TGTGCCAGCAGGGGGACAGGGGTGCACGAG. Its translation is CASRGTGVHE. The CDR3, in full, reads CASRGTGVHEQYF.

Ten or more counts support this clone. The CDR3 end lies 3 residues beyond the end of the read and is filled in from the germline J gene. The chain links TRBV28 to TRBJ2-7; 7 positions agree with TRBD2. CDR3 length: 14 residues. Germline assignment: CDR1 MDHEN and CDR2 SYDVKM. The junction had 13 bases not matched to a gene; V was cut back by 8 bases and J by 6 bases. CDR3 DNA, as far as it was read: TGTGCCAGCTTGGCGGCCGGACTAGGGCTCGAG. Its translation: CASLAAGLGLE. The whole CDR3 is CASLAAGLGLEQYF.

As concerns this clone: The read terminates 3 residues before the CDR3 end, so the remaining end is supplied by the germline J gene. This chain joins TRBV30 and TRBJ1-2, with unresolved D. The V and J ends lost 1 base and 2 bases respectively, with 5 bases between them. CDR1 is GTSNPN and CDR2 is SVGIG in the germline V gene (reference sequence). CDR3 size: 12 residues. CDR3 DNA (partial): TGTGCCTGGAGTGAAGGGAACTATGGC. Protein sequence: CAWSEGNYG. The CDR3 in its entirety is CAWSEGNYGYTF.

Note on this clone: The sequence runs out 3 residues before the end of the CDR3; the remainder is reconstructed from the germline J gene. This chain connects TRBV7-2 to TRBJ1-2; 7 bases map to TRBD1. CDR3 length equals 13 residues. Per germline, CDR1 SGHTA and CDR2 FQGNSA. This CDR3 is CASSSDRSNGYTF. The part of the CDR3 DNA that was read is TGTGCCAGCAGCTCGGACAGGTCGAACGGC.

A word on this clone: The missing CDR3 end, 3 residues past where the read stops, is filled in from the germline J gene. The V and J genes are TRBV11-3 and TRBJ2-1, with D unresolved. Between the trimmed V and J ends, which lost 8 bases and 0 bases, there was a span of 8 bases. The CDR3 loop spans 13 amino acids. The germline V gene has CDR1 SGHNT and CDR2 YENEEA. The sequenced CDR3 bases are TGTGCCAGCTCGGTAAACTCCTACAATGAG. Its protein product is CASSVNSYNE. The complete CDR3 sequence is CASSVNSYNEQFF. Complete variable domain (other parts from reference TRBV11-3 and TRBJ2-1): EAGVVQSPRYKIIEKKQPVAFWCNPISGHNTLYWYLQNLGQGPELLIRYENEEAVDDSQLPKDRFSAERLKGVDSTLKIQPAELGDSAVYLCASSVNSYNEQFFGPGTRLTVL.

This clone was recorded a few times. The observed sequence ends 3 residues before the CDR3 terminus, with the missing tail filled in from the germline J gene. The chain employs TRBV5-1 and TRBJ2-7; the D gene is possibly TRBD2 (5 bases). Germline V lookup: CDR1 SGHRS, CDR2 YFSETQ. This CDR3 has 18 residues. V was trimmed by 1 base and J by 6 bases, leaving 26 bases between them. The CDR3 spells CASSLTFTNGVVLGEQYF. Partial CDR3 DNA: TGCGCCAGCAGCTTGACTTTTACCAACGGGGTCGTCTTGGGCGAG.

This clone has a handful of counts. The observed sequence ends 3 residues before the CDR3 terminus, with the missing tail filled in from the germline J gene. The chain carries TRBV6-2 or TRBV6-3 and TRBJ1-5; D not certain. The CDR3 extends over 16 amino acids. Trimming cost V 2 bases and J 0 bases, with 11 bases left between them. Germline V gene sequence: CDR1 MNHEY, CDR2 SVGEGT. The CDR3 protein is CASSYMEYYSNQPQHF. The covered CDR3 bases are TGTGCCAGCAGTTACATGGAATACTATAGCAATCAGCCC.

This clone was observed a handful of times. Read data end 3 residues before the CDR3 end; the end is taken from the germline J gene. The genes are TRBV13 and TRBJ2-7, with TRBD2 as a possible D gene (6 bases). Trimming left V 0 bases short and J 2 bases short, with 11 bases between. The CDR3 has 15 amino acids. Germline CDR1 and CDR2: PRHDT and FYEKMQ (reference sequence). The CDR3: CASSLGGGRTYEQYF. CDR3 DNA (partial): TGTGCCAGCAGCTTAGGCGGGGGACGGACCTACGAG.

As concerns this clone: Coverage ceases 3 residues before the CDR3 finishes, and the germline J gene fills in the end. V and J are TRBV18 and TRBJ1-4; unclear D gene. CDR3 size: 15 residues. V was pared by 3 bases and J by 7 bases, with 15 bases between. The V gene's germline CDR1 is KGHSH and CDR2 LQKENI. This CDR3 is CASSPRTLAGEKLFF. Partial CDR3 DNA: TGTGCCAGCTCACCTCGGACCCTGGCGGGTGAAAAA.

Details on this clone: The read gets to within 3 residues of the CDR3 end, and the germline J gene fills in the rest. The chain carries TRBV2 and TRBJ2-1; TRBD2 matches 8 bases. The germline V gene has CDR1 SNHLY and CDR2 FYNNEI. This CDR3 is built from 15 residues. Trimming took 4 bases from V and 7 from J; bases not matched to a gene: 9. The CDR3 here is CASSAAGTRANEQFF. The CDR3 bases that were read are TGTGCCAGCAGTGCCGCCGGGACTAGAGCTAATGAG.

This clone was found a few times. The read ends 3 residues shy of where the CDR3 ends; the end is completed using the germline J gene. V is TRBV30 and J is TRBJ2-5; 11 positions agree with TRBD2. Germline CDR1 is GTSNPN and CDR2 is SVGIG (reference sequence). CDR3 length: 13 residues. Unmatched junction bases numbered 3, after V lost 4 bases and J lost 5 bases. CDR3 DNA (partial): TGTGCCTGGAAACTAGCGGGGGTGGAGACC. Its protein product is CAWKLAGVET. The CDR3 reads in full as CAWKLAGVETQYF.

This clone was recorded at least ten times. The read finishes 3 residues shy of the CDR3 end, and the germline J gene is used to complete it. The chain has TRBV2 and TRBJ1-2; D perhaps matches TRBD1 (6 bases). The CDR3 extends over 14 amino acids. Germline lookup yields CDR1 SNHLY and CDR2 FYNNEI. Trimming removed 6 bases at V and 6 bases at J, with 17 bases between. The DNA read from the CDR3 is TGTGCCAGCAGGACCGGGACACAATCGGATGGC. It specifies CASRTGTQSDG. The CDR3 in its entirety is CASRTGTQSDGYTF.

This clone was observed many times. Read sequence stops 3 residues before the CDR3 end, and the germline J gene provides the missing end. This chain joins TRBV30 and TRBJ1-2, with D possibly matching TRBD1 (5 bases). Germline assignment: CDR1 GTSNPN and CDR2 SVGIG (reference sequence). The CDR3 spans 15 residues. The sequenced part of the CDR3 DNA is TGTGCCTGGAGTGTACAATGGGGCCCCCGAGACGGC. It is translated as CAWSVQWGPRDG. In full, the CDR3 reads CAWSVQWGPRDGYTF.

This clone was found a few times. The read ends 3 residues shy of where the CDR3 ends; the end is completed using the germline J gene. The chain employs TRBV20-1 and TRBJ1-1, with 8 positions matching TRBD1. The germline CDR1 and CDR2 sequences are DFQATT and SNEGSKA (reference sequence). The CDR3 covers 13 residues. V lost 6 bases and J lost 1; bases outside the gene matches: 4. This chain's CDR3 is CSAEQGGNTEAFF. CDR3 DNA (partial): TGCAGTGCGGAACAGGGGGGGAACACTGAA.

On this clone: Read coverage stops 3 residues before the CDR3 terminus; the germline J gene supplies the remainder. The chain carries TRBV19 and TRBJ1-2; D unresolved. This CDR3 contains 12 residues. The germline V and J ends were trimmed by 10 bases and 0 bases, with 9 bases remaining between them. Looked up from germline, CDR1 is LNHDA and CDR2 is SQIVND (reference sequence). The sequenced part of the CDR3 DNA is TGTGCCACCCGTGAGCCTAACTATGGC. Translation gives CATREPNYG. The full-length CDR3 reads as CATREPNYGYTF.

About this clone itself: Read sequence stops 3 residues before the CDR3 end, and the germline J gene provides the missing end. V is TRBV5-5 and J is TRBJ2-7; D gene ambiguous. Germline values: CDR1 SGHKS, CDR2 YYEKEE (reference sequence). This CDR3 is built from 11 residues. Deletions cut 0 bases from V and 6 bases from J, with 4 bases between. CDR3 bases read: TGTGCCAGCAGCTTGGGAGGCGAG. It codes for CASSLGGE. In full, the CDR3 is CASSLGGEQYF.